This is a list of T cell receptor beta chains from one sample in a study of PD-1 blockade in classical Hodgkin lymphoma. The table came from immunoSEQ multiplex PCR; TCRdb's copy has only in-frame clones and leaves some out. Counted here are 35,000 to 45,000 clones, 87% occurring once; the ten biggest clones make up 8.5% to 10%. The sequencing here drew on peripheral blood mononuclear cells (PBMCs), taken at baseline. These receptors all come from a human donor with classical Hodgkin lymphoma. Both conserved end residues are part of each CDR3. A D gene is named only where the DNA matches it firmly.

J: TRBJ2-3
D: NA
V: TRBV7-3
CDR3: CASSLTLSADTQYF

J: TRBJ2-3
D: TRBD2
V: TRBV2
CDR3: CASSEEASGGYTQYF

J: TRBJ1-6
D: NA
V: TRBV6-6
CDR3: CASFQGAASPLHF

J: TRBJ2-2
D: TRBD1
V: TRBV9
CDR3: CASSVDRDRGPGELFF

J: TRBJ2-2
D: NA
V: TRBV27
CDR3: CASSLGTANTGELFF

J: TRBJ1-1
D: TRBD1
V: TRBV12-5
CDR3: CASVLTGGTEAFF

J: TRBJ2-1
D: TRBD1
V: TRBV7-8
CDR3: CASSPMAPGQGIHEQFF

J: TRBJ2-4
D: TRBD2
V: TRBV9
CDR3: CASSALGGGPVAKNIQYF

J: TRBJ1-2
D: TRBD1
V: TRBV29-1
CDR3: CSVAGTGAGYTF

J: TRBJ2-6
D: TRBD2
V: TRBV9
CDR3: CASGWRTSDPGANVLTF

J: TRBJ2-5
D: NA
V: TRBV20-1
CDR3: CSASSQETQYF

J: TRBJ1-3
D: TRBD1
V: TRBV7-9
CDR3: CASSPRDRGSGNTIYF

J: TRBJ2-7
D: NA
V: TRBV28
CDR3: CASESRRYEQYF

J: TRBJ2-4
D: NA
V: TRBV19
CDR3: CASQQGRRNIQYF

J: TRBJ2-2
D: TRBD2
V: TRBV10-3
CDR3: CAISETSGRTNTGELFF

J: TRBJ2-7
D: NA
V: TRBV5-5
CDR3: CASSYRQNPSTISYEQYF

J: TRBJ1-2
D: NA
V: TRBV7-9
CDR3: CASSLAGYGYTF

J: TRBJ1-1
D: NA
V: TRBV4-3
CDR3: CASSPYRDSNTEAFF

J: TRBJ2-7
D: TRBD2
V: TRBV4-2
CDR3: CASSQDRGTSSYEQYF

J: TRBJ2-7
D: TRBD1
V: TRBV19
CDR3: CASKGTGQNEQYF

J: TRBJ1-1
D: NA
V: TRBV6-6
CDR3: CASSYQGRGEAFF

J: TRBJ2-7
D: TRBD2
V: TRBV7-7
CDR3: CASSPGLAGGPYEQYF

J: TRBJ2-5
D: NA
V: TRBV11-3
CDR3: CASSLEFRGGSETQYF

J: TRBJ2-7
D: TRBD2
V: TRBV10-3
CDR3: CAISDRRLAGSTYEQYF

J: TRBJ1-5
D: TRBD1
V: TRBV19
CDR3: CASRSQGVNQPQHF

J: TRBJ1-2
D: TRBD1
V: TRBV6-1
CDR3: CASSEAGQGGSYGYTF

J: TRBJ2-7
D: NA
V: TRBV7-6
CDR3: CASSLRVDAYEQYF

J: TRBJ2-5
D: TRBD2
V: TRBV25-1
CDR3: CASSERTRWETQYF

J: TRBJ1-2
D: NA
V: TRBV6-5
CDR3: CASSPISAYGYTF

J: TRBJ1-2
D: NA
V: TRBV5-6
CDR3: CASSFGAYGYTF

J: TRBJ1-2
D: NA
V: TRBV7-3
CDR3: CASSLQGFYGYTF

J: TRBJ2-5
D: NA
V: TRBV18
CDR3: CASSPPLQGGGETQYF

J: TRBJ1-6
D: NA
V: TRBV25-1
CDR3: CASSESWGAKDSPLHF

J: TRBJ2-1
D: NA
V: TRBV7-9
CDR3: CASSYGGPSYNEQFF

J: TRBJ1-2
D: TRBD1
V: TRBV7-8
CDR3: CASSLVGGQGTYGYTF

J: TRBJ2-7
D: TRBD2
V: TRBV7-2
CDR3: CASSFGLAGTYEQYF